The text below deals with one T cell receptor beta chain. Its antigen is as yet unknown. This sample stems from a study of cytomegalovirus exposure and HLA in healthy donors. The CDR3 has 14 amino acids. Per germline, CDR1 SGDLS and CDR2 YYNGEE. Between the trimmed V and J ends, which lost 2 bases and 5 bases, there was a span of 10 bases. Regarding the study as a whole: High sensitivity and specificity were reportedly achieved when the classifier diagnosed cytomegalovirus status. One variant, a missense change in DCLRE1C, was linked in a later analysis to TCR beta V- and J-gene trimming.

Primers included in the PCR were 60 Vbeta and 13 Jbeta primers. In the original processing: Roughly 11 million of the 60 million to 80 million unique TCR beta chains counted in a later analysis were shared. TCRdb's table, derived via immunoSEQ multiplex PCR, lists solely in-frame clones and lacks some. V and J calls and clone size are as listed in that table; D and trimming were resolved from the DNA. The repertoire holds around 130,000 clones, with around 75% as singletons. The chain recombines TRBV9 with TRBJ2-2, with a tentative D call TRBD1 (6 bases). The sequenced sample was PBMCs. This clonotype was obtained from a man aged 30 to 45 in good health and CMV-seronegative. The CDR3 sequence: CASSVPGVTGELFF. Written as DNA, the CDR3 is TGTGCCAGCAGCGTCCCAGGGGTAACCGGGGAGCTGTTTTTT.